This T cell receptor beta chain was documented in a study of cytomegalovirus exposure and HLA in healthy donors (dated by TCRdb to the late 2010s). About the investigation overall: According to an earlier analysis of a few hundred of the donors, some 180 million T cells yielded roughly 100 million unique TCR beta sequences and 250 to 350 Gb of sequence data. Among about 360 genotyped donors of the cohort, an average of around 240,000 unique TCR beta nucleotide sequences were sequenced per donor, about a sixth of them non-productive. In a later analysis, previously published TCR beta repertoires from more than 500 donors were re-analyzed and high-resolution HLA genotyping was added so that TCR occurrence patterns could be studied. Of the roughly 420 genotyped donors, 80% to 90% were placed in the genetic ancestry cluster associated with self-reported Caucasian donors. Roughly five DR-DQ haplotypes were handled as single units for association and clustering because linkage in the cohort was strong. Typing coverage varied by locus: roughly 629-630 donors for A, B, C, DRB1 and DQB1; around 560 for DQA1; 606 for DPA1; roughly 470 for DPB1. All discovery cohort repertoires had been generated using a single sequencing platform. The study was designed to test whether signatures of past pathogen exposure could be identified by cataloging public T cell receptors. Alongside the repertoire data, information on donor age, sex, ethnicity and CMV serostatus was compiled. In a later genetic analysis, genome-wide SNP genotypes for about 65% of the roughly 670 donors were used, and that subset was treated as a discovery cohort. To predict cytomegalovirus infection status, the study combined high-throughput TCR immunosequencing, statistical association of individual TCRs with disease status, and machine learning. An earlier analysis of 587 of the donors applied high-throughput TCR beta sequencing to assess whether each TCR beta V gene segment acted as functional or pseudogenic. A separate validation cohort of 100 to 150 different subjects was used in addition to the 666-subject first cohort. Rather than using new phenotypic data, the later analysis identified candidate immune exposures from TCR beta sequences and from how often those sequences occurred across donors. The T cell repertoires of under 750 subjects were profiled by immunosequencing and related to cytomegalovirus serostatus. An early release covering roughly 600 HLA-typed donors comprised about 300 gigabases of sequencing data and tens of millions of unique TCR sequences. HLA typing covered class I and class II loci at four-digit resolution.

Preparation of the library involved the immunoSEQ multiplex PCR assay. The multiplex PCR relied on a mix of 60 forward primers for TCR Vbeta segments and 13 reverse primers for TCR Jbeta segments. The CDR3 region of rearranged TCR beta genes was amplified from genomic DNA by a multiplex PCR assay. The amplified TCR beta libraries were sequenced on the Illumina HiSeq System as 87-base-pair reads. In the source study's methods: Across the roughly 670 repertoires, a later analysis counted some 80 million unique TCR beta chains, roughly 11 million of which were shared by at least two donors. To remove PCR and sequencing errors, raw reads were error-corrected and collapsed into unique sequences using a nearest-neighbor algorithm that merged closely related sequences. To assign V, D and J gene segments, CDR3 sequences were aligned to IMGT reference sequences. For a sequence to be retained, a match of at least six nucleotides to both a V gene segment and a J gene segment was required. Rearrangements were classified as productive when the CDR3 lacked stop codons and remained in frame with V and J, and all other rearrangements were classified as non-productive. CDR3 was defined according to IMGT convention as the region running from the second conserved V-encoded cysteine to the conserved J-encoded phenylalanine. The earlier analysis of some 550 of the donors excluded any sequence lacking an unambiguous match to a single V gene segment. In an earlier analysis of roughly 600 of the donors, a V segment was called functional when productive rearrangements were above 56.7%, and segregating when the standard deviation between donors exceeded 5%. A statistical classification framework was built for diagnosing cytomegalovirus status from the catalog of TCR beta chain sequences. A later analysis assigned V and J genes by comparing TCR nucleotide sequences with IMGT/GENE-DB human TR gene sequences. A later analysis assigned CDR3 sequences and most-parsimonious VDJ recombination scenarios with the TCRdist pipeline. In a later analysis, each TCR beta chain was defined by its CDR3 amino acid sequence together with its V-gene family, and reads lacking a unique V-gene family were excluded. In a later analysis, 550 to 650 highly shared, low-generation-probability nucleotide sequences were removed to address suspected cross-contamination and a sequencing artifact. A later analysis calculated a clonal expansion index for each public chain from normalized within-repertoire ranks of inferred template counts. In a later analysis, generation probabilities were computed with a VDJ recombination model fitted to out-of-frame rearrangements, and the resulting probabilities were checked against IGoR. A later analysis scored TCR-TCR, TCR-HLA and TCR-CMV co-occurrence with hypergeometric tests, applying a repertoire-size bias correction to TCR pairs. To estimate false discovery rates, a later analysis permuted the HLA or CMV assignments 20 times. In a later analysis, co-occurring TCRs were grouped with DBSCAN, and TCRdist sequence similarity was added when clustering was performed within HLA-allele-positive subsets. Repertoires with fewer than 30,000 or more than 120,000 public chains were left out of co-occurrence clustering, as were about 5 repertoires with anomalous nucleotide sharing. What TCRdb holds here is the immuneACCESS table cut down to in-frame rearrangements. Part of the clones is not present; checked against another copy, under half of the missing clones reflect an unresolved V gene, and the others are unexplained. Clonal size and the V and J genes are those of that table, whereas D and trimming came from the DNA. This sample is represented by some 150,000 clones; approximately 82% of them were singletons. 5% to 7.5% of the sample comes from the top ten.

General findings and caveats noted by the study authors: In an earlier analysis of some 640 of the donors, most TCR beta V segments were observed in productive rearrangements about 87% or about 30% of the time, broadly matching IMGT annotations. A cluster of highly shared sequence variants was judged likely to be a technical artifact of the sequencing pipeline. Linkage disequilibrium might explain the correlated functional status among segregating V segments, but an unknown experimental factor could not be excluded. According to a later analysis, TCR association rates differed among HLA loci, with DRB1 alleles showing the most associated TCRs and HLA-C alleles showing the fewest. A further reported finding was that TCR beta sequences accurately predicted the HLA-A and HLA-B alleles for most subjects in the first cohort. Roughly uniform sequencing depth across donors was assumed in presence/absence analyses, although this assumption may not hold. CMV serostatus was the only immune exposure information available for the cohort. When HLA alleles, especially DR and DQ, strongly co-occurred, TCR associations were difficult to assign to individual alleles. Because some donors lacked HLA typing at each locus, the association tests relied only on the typed subset. Compared with the roughly 710-donor mean, donors in an Asian-associated ancestry cluster had fewer N-insertions in productive TCRs, according to a later genetic analysis. The earlier analysis of almost 600 of the donors excluded over 15 rarely observed V segments, including chromosome 9 orphons, because counts were too low. In a later analysis, HLA-associated TCR beta chains were found to be more clonally expanded and to have lower generation probabilities than equally common non-associated chains. An association between a missense DCLRE1C variant and V-gene and J-gene trimming of TCR beta chains was found in a later genetic analysis and replicated in an independent cohort. In this cohort, only TCR beta chains were sequenced, and detectable features were limited by the absence of alpha or paired-chain data. A later analysis reported that several top co-occurrence clusters appeared linked to parvovirus B19, influenza, CMV and Epstein-Barr virus. According to the authors, the approach could potentially be generalized to other disease states and immunological phenotypes. Most CMV-associated TCR beta chains appeared to be HLA-restricted in a later analysis, and the HLA associations seemed to be driven largely by CMV exposure. Some IMGT-functional V segments, including TRBV6-2 and TRBV6-3, could not be distinguished by the 87-base-pair reads and were therefore excluded. The study gave a list of 150 to 200 TCR beta chains associated with cytomegalovirus. Specific HLA alleles were associated with 15,000 to 20,000 TCR beta sequences at a false discovery rate of 0.05 in a later analysis. In both the original and validation cohorts, the classifier was reported to diagnose cytomegalovirus status with high specificity and sensitivity. Three of the identified cytomegalovirus-associated TCR beta chains were confirmed in vitro to be specific for cytomegalovirus antigens. Most TCR sequences were seen in very few donors, while some public TCRs were found in many individuals.

V loses 5 bases at its end and J loses 5 bases; junction bases beyond the gene matches: 9. The germline V gene (reference sequence) yields PRHDT for CDR1 and FYEKMQ for CDR2. Its CDR3 holds 16 amino acids, cysteine through phenylalanine. Solely the CDR3 DNA is kept, with 48 bases framed from the first base. In this sample, this clone turned up a few times. Its antigen target is currently unknown. The record has no base qualities; no much larger clone is one base away. The cohort was made up of hundreds of healthy bone marrow donors. All cohort members were sampled while nominally healthy, although unrecorded immune exposures were likely present. The donor tested CMV seropositive and was one of the 289 seropositive cohort members. Every donor gave a peripheral blood sample, and the peripheral blood mononuclear cells from that sample were used for TCR beta sequencing. Genomic DNA extraction from the blood cell samples was performed with the Qiagen DNeasy Blood Extraction Kit.

The sample taken for sequencing was PBMCs. The sequence joins TRBV13 to TRBJ1-1; 12 bases in the junction line up with TRBD1. This TCR was sampled from a woman aged 45-60 years in good health and CMV-seropositive. The CDR3 amino acid sequence is: CASSNRDRGLGTEAFF. The bases read TGTGCCAGCAGCAACCGGGACAGGGGGCTTGGAACTGAAGCTTTCTTT.